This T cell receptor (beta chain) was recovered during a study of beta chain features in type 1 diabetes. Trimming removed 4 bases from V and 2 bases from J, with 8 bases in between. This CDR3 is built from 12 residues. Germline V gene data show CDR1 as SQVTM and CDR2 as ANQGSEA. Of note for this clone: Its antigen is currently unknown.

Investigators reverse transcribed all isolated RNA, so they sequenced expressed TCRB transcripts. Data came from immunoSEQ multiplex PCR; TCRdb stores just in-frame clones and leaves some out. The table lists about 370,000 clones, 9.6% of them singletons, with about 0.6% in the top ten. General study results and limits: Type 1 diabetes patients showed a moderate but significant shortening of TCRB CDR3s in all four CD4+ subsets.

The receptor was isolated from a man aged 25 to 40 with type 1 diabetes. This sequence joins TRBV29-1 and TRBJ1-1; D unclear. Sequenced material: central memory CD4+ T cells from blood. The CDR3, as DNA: TGCAGCGTTGTCGGAACCAACACTGAAGCTTTCTTT. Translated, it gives CSVVGTNTEAFF.